The 7 T cell receptor beta chains in this list originate from one sample, sequenced in a study of cytomegalovirus exposure and HLA in healthy donors. Vbeta (60) and Jbeta (13) primers were used in the PCR. The data were produced by immunoSEQ multiplex PCR, yet TCRdb's version contains in-frame clones alone and is incomplete. The table includes some 150,000 clones, about four fifths detected once. The material sequenced was PBMCs. The source is a male donor in good health and CMV-seronegative.

The chain combines TRBV19 with TRBJ1-1; 7 bases are shared with TRBD1. The CDR3 has 14 residues. Germline V lookup: CDR1 LNHDA, CDR2 SQIVND (reference sequence). The junction had 13 bases not matched to a gene; V was cut back by 6 bases and J by 9 bases. CDR3 sequence: CASRPDRDSLKAFF. The CDR3 region has the DNA TGTGCCAGTAGACCAGACAGGGACTCTCTGAAAGCTTTCTTT.

This clone has only one observation. This chain connects TRBV30 to TRBJ1-5; the D gene is possibly TRBD1 (6 bases). This CDR3 has 13 amino acids. Trimming pared 2 bases from V and 3 bases from J, leaving 8 bases between. Germline V gene lookup returns CDR1 GTSNPN and CDR2 SVGIG (reference sequence). In nucleotides, the CDR3 is TGTGCCTGGAGTAGGGACAACAATCAGCCCCAGCATTTT. Translated, it gives CAWSRDNNQPQHF.

The chain combines TRBV19 with TRBJ1-1, with D possibly matching TRBD1 (6 bases). Germline CDR1 and CDR2: LNHDA and SQIVND (reference sequence). V lost 5 bases and J lost 0, with 19 bases in between. The CDR3 is made up of 17 amino acids. CDR3 region: CASSVAPQQGLNTEAFF. Here the CDR3 DNA reads TGTGCCAGTAGTGTGGCCCCCCAACAGGGTCTGAACACTGAAGCTTTCTTT.

The chain links TRBV27 to TRBJ2-1, with 7 positions matching TRBD1. The CDR3 consists of 13 residues. V shed 5 bases, J shed 10 bases, and the junction held 8 bases outside the gene matches. Per germline, CDR1 MNHEY and CDR2 SMNVEV (reference sequence). In DNA, the CDR3 is TGTGCCAGCAGTCTACCTACAGGGGACGAGCAGTTCTTC. It encodes CASSLPTGDEQFF.

The rearrangement uses TRBV6-1 and TRBJ2-7, with 10 bases matching TRBD2. Germline V gives CDR1 MNHNS, CDR2 SASEGT. The CDR3 consists of 17 residues. V gave up 4 bases and J gave up 0 bases; unmatched junction bases: 9. The CDR3 is CASSVLAGALSSYEQYF. CDR3 coding DNA: TGTGCCAGCAGTGTGCTAGCGGGGGCCTTGAGCTCCTACGAGCAGTACTTC.

This clone appeared once. This chain joins TRBV6-1 and TRBJ2-7; 10 positions agree with TRBD2. The germline V gene encodes CDR1 MNHNS and CDR2 SASEGT. The CDR3 has 18 amino acids. V lost 2 bases, J lost 3 bases, and 13 bases stayed unmatched. Here the CDR3 DNA reads TGTGCCAGCAGTGAACAGCGGACGGGAGCGGGGGGGTACTACGAGCAGTACTTC. Protein product: CASSEQRTGAGGYYEQYF.

The rearrangement uses TRBV5-4 and TRBJ2-7, with a weak D call TRBD1 (6 bases). CDR1 is SGHNT, CDR2 YYREEE, per germline (reference sequence). This CDR3 contains 14 residues. Trimming stripped 2 bases from V and 3 bases from J, with 12 bases between. The CDR3 nucleotides read TGTGCCAGCAGCTTTGGGTCCAGGGGCTACGAGCAGTACTTC. Translated, it gives CASSFGSRGYEQYF. The full variable domain, its missing parts supplied by reference TRBV5-4 and TRBJ2-7, is ETGVTQSPTHLIKTRGQQVTLRCSSQSGHNTVSWYQQALGQGPQFIFQYYREEENGRGNFPPRFSGLQFPNYSSELNVNALELDDSALYLCASSFGSRGYEQYFGPGTRLTVT.